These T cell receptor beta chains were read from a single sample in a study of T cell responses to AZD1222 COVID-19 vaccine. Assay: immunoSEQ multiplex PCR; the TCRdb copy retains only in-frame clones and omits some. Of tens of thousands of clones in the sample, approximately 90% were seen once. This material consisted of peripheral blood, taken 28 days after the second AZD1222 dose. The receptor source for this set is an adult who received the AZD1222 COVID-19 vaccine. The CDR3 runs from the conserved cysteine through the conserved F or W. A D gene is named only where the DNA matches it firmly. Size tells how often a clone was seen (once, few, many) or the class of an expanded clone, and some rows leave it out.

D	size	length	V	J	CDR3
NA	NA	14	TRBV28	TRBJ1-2	CASIPLGTNYGYTF
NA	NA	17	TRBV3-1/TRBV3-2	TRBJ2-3	CASSQLPRGPTTDTQYF
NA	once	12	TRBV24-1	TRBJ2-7	CATSDTFGEQYF
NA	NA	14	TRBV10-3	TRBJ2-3	CASRDRTSTDTQYF
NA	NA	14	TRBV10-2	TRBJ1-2	CASSGPAGPYGYTF
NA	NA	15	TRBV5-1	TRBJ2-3	CASSLRGNPTDTQYF
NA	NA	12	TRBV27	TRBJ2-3	CASSRGADTQYF
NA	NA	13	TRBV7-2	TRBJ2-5	CASSLVVRETQYF
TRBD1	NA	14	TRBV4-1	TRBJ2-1	CASSQAGTGGEQFF
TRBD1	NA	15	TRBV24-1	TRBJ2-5	CATSDPPDREETQYF
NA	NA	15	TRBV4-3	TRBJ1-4	CASSPRQSTNEKLFF
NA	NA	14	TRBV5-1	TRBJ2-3	CASKGPGAADTQYF
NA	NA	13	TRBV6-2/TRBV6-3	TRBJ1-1	CASSYIRNTEAFF
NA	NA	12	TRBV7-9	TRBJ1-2	CASRSGGSGYTF
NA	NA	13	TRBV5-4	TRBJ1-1	CASSLRPVAEAFF
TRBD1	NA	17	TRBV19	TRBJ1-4	CASSNRQGALADEKLFF
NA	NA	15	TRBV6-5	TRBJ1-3	CASTRSGFFGNTIYF
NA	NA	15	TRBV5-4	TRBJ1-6	CASSSKTMGEGTLHF
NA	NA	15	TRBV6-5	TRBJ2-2	CASSYLGQNTGELFF
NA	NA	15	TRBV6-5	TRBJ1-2	CASRDTVGGFYGYTF
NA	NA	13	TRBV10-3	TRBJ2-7	CAISESQGTEQYF
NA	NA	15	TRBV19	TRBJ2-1	CASSSEGGPYNEQFF
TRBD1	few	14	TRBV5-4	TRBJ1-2	CASSLQGANYGYTF
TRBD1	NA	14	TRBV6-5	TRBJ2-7	CASSYQQGAYEQYF
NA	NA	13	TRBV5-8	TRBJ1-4	CATEGGNNEKLFF
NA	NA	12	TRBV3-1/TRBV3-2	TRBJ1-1	CASRGLNTEAFF
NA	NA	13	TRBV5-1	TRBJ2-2	CASSLDWTGELFF
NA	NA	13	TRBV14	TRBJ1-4	CASSPELNEKLFF
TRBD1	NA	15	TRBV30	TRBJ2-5	CAWRPGTGRQETQYF
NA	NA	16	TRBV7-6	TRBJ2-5	CASSSRTATLRETQYF
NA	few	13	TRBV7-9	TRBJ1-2	CASSLSLMGGYTF
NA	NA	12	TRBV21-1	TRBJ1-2	CASSEQGYGYTF
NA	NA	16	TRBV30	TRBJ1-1	CAWSVGSSSMNTEAFF
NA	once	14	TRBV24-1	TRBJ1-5	CATSDLPGNQPQHF
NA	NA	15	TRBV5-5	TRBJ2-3	CASSLVGTWKDTQYF
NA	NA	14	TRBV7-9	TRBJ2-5	CASTLDQGSETQYF
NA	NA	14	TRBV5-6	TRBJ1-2	CASSLGGGDYGYTF
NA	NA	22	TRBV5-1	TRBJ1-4	CASSLGGPVQSVWVRGHEKLFF
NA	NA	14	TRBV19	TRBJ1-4	CASSMGPANEKLFF
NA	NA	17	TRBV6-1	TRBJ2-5	CASSELGGGKSLETQYF
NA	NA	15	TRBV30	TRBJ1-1	CAWSAPVLLNTEAFF
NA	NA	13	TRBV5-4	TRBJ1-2	CASSSGGQRGYTF
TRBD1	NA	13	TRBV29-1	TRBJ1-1	CSVGDRGRERAFF
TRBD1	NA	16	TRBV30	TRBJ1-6	CAWSRRTGRGTSPLHF
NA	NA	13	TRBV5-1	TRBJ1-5	CASSRRTDEPQHF
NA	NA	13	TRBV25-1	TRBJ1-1	CASRLQGNTEAFF
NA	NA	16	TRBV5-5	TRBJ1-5	CASSFSEWDTVQPQHF
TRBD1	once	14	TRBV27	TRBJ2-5	CASSRTGGRETQYF
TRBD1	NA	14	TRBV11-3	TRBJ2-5	CASSSGGAMETQYF
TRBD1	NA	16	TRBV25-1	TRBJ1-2	CASSEYRADRDYGYTF
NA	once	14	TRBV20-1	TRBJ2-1	CSASVSGSYNEQFF